The clone carrying this TCR beta chain has a count of ten or more. The antigen remains unidentified. Patients having uncontrolled infection, another autoimmune disease, pregnancy or lactation were not included. Thyroid ultrasound, orbital computed tomography, clinical symptoms, and serum thyroxine and TRAb underpinned diagnoses. Amplification of TCR beta CDR3 regions was performed using RNA transcripts as template. HTBI primers drove first-round RT-PCR of the TCR CDR3. TCRdb redid the calling of the multiplex PCR reads with MiXCR, one entry per CDR3 protein. In the table there are 700,000 or so distinct CDR3 sequences, roughly 15% of which are singletons. The sample originates from a study of T cells in Graves' hyperthyroidism and ophthalmopathy. Study findings and constraints: Among thyroid clonotypes expanded above 0.001, most also appeared in blood.

Specimen: blood. The origin of this receptor is a man between 18 and 29 years old with Graves' hyperthyroidism.

The CDR3 DNA sequence: TGTGCCAGCAGGGACAACAATCAGCCCCAGCATTTT. This translates into CASRDNNQPQHF. The chain links TRBV28 to TRBJ1-5; weak D call: TRBD1 (5 bases). The ends were cut back, 6 bases at V and 3 bases at J, with 6 bases in the middle. This CDR3 comprises 12 residues. The germline V gene has CDR1 MDHEN and CDR2 SYDVKM.